The clone carrying this TCR beta chain appeared many times. Germline lookup yields CDR1 SGHVS and CDR2 FQNEAQ. V shed 6 bases and J shed 0 bases, with 6 bases lying between them. The CDR3 consists of 13 residues. Via MiXCR, TCRdb re-called the 5' RACE reads, giving one row per CDR3 protein. Of about 66,000 distinct CDR3 sequences detected, 3% to 4% appear once; the ten largest clones hold approximately 3.7%. This entry belongs to a study of neurological immune-mediated disorders. The rearrangement joins TRBV7-8 to TRBJ1-3, with D unclear. The sequence came from a man between 35 and 55 years old with multiple sclerosis. The source material was PBMCs. CDR3 bases: TGTGCCAGCAGGTCCCACTCTGGAAACACCATATATTTT. This gives the protein CASRSHSGNTIYF.